These T cell receptor beta chains were read from a single sample in a study of early T cells in non-severe SARS-CoV-2 infection. TCRdb itself ran the 5' RACE reads through MiXCR, one entry per CDR3 protein. The data hold about 84,000 distinct CDR3 sequences, with 9.5% to 13% observed a single time. The sequencing sample was made of whole blood. These receptors were taken from an adult who was a healthcare worker with PCR-confirmed SARS-CoV-2 infection or an uninfected control (not recorded which). Each CDR3 is given with its conserved first and last residue. D genes are given only for firm matches. Expanded clones get a size class; other rows say once, few or many, or leave the size out.

abundance: many; v_gene: TRBV9; j_gene: TRBJ2-2; d_gene: NA; CDR3nt: TGTGCCAGCAGCACCCTCAGGACTAAGGTACCCGGGGAGCTGTTTTTT; CDR3aa: CASSTLRTKVPGELFF
abundance: NA; v_gene: TRBV10-3; j_gene: TRBJ1-2; d_gene: NA; CDR3nt: TGTGCCATCAGTGAGCCCACCCTGACATTTCACTACACCTTC; CDR3aa: CAISEPTLTFHYTF
abundance: NA; v_gene: TRBV6-6; j_gene: TRBJ1-1; d_gene: NA; CDR3nt: TGTGCCAGCAGTAAGCGCCGGGACACAGTGCCCACTGAAGCTTTCTTT; CDR3aa: CASSKRRDTVPTEAFF
abundance: few; v_gene: TRBV7-8; j_gene: TRBJ2-7; d_gene: NA; CDR3nt: TGTGCCAGCAGCTACAACCCCGCCTACGAGCAGTACTTC; CDR3aa: CASSYNPAYEQYF
abundance: NA; v_gene: TRBV30; j_gene: TRBJ2-1; d_gene: NA; CDR3nt: TGTGCCTGGAGTGAAGCCCCCAATGAGCAGTTCTTC; CDR3aa: CAWSEAPNEQFF
abundance: few; v_gene: TRBV29-1; j_gene: TRBJ2-5; d_gene: NA; CDR3nt: TGCAGCGCCGAGACGGGGTTTCTGGGAGAGACCCAGTACTTC; CDR3aa: CSAETGFLGETQYF
abundance: NA; v_gene: TRBV28; j_gene: TRBJ2-7; d_gene: NA; CDR3nt: TGTGCCAGCAGCCCTCTGGACAGAGCTGAGGGGTACTTC; CDR3aa: CASSPLDRAEGYF
abundance: many; v_gene: TRBV13; j_gene: TRBJ2-5; d_gene: TRBD2; CDR3nt: TGTGCCAGCAGCTTAGAACTAGCGGGAGGGCCGGGCCAAGAGACCCAGTACTTC; CDR3aa: CASSLELAGGPGQETQYF
abundance: few; v_gene: TRBV10-3; j_gene: TRBJ1-2; d_gene: TRBD1; CDR3nt: TGTGCCATCAGTGAAGAGACAGGGGGATATGGCTACACCTTC; CDR3aa: CAISEETGGYGYTF
abundance: few; v_gene: TRBV5-1; j_gene: TRBJ2-2; d_gene: NA; CDR3nt: TGCGCCAGCAGCTTGGACCAGGCGACAAACACCGGGGAGCTGTTTTTT; CDR3aa: CASSLDQATNTGELFF
abundance: NA; v_gene: TRBV3-1; j_gene: TRBJ2-3; d_gene: TRBD2; CDR3nt: TGTGCCAGCAGCCAAGAGGGGGTGCTAGCGGGATCGGCAGATACGCAGTATTTT; CDR3aa: CASSQEGVLAGSADTQYF
abundance: few; v_gene: TRBV18; j_gene: TRBJ2-3; d_gene: TRBD1; CDR3nt: TGTGCCAGCTCACCAACCTATCGACAGGGTCGAAGCCCGGCTAGCACAGATACGCAGTATTTT; CDR3aa: CASSPTYRQGRSPASTDTQYF
abundance: many; v_gene: TRBV10-1; j_gene: TRBJ2-7; d_gene: TRBD1; CDR3nt: TGCGCCAGCAGGACAGGGTGCTACGAGCAGTACTTC; CDR3aa: CASRTGCYEQYF
abundance: NA; v_gene: TRBV3-1; j_gene: TRBJ2-7; d_gene: NA; CDR3nt: TGTGCCAGCAGCCAGCAGGGATTAGTCTACGAGCAGTACTTC; CDR3aa: CASSQQGLVYEQYF
abundance: many; v_gene: TRBV13; j_gene: TRBJ2-6; d_gene: NA; CDR3nt: TGTGCCAGCAGCCTACGGCCCCTCGGGGTTGGGGCCAACGTCCTGACTTTC; CDR3aa: CASSLRPLGVGANVLTF
abundance: few; v_gene: TRBV9; j_gene: TRBJ2-1; d_gene: NA; CDR3nt: TGTGCCAGCAGCTCACGACTAGTCAATGAGCAGTTCTTC; CDR3aa: CASSSRLVNEQFF
abundance: many; v_gene: TRBV7-6; j_gene: TRBJ1-5; d_gene: TRBD1; CDR3nt: TGTGCCAGCAGCCAGGGGGTGTCCACCCATAGCAATCAGCCCCAGCATTTT; CDR3aa: CASSQGVSTHSNQPQHF
abundance: NA; v_gene: TRBV9; j_gene: TRBJ2-7; d_gene: NA; CDR3nt: TGTGCCAGCAGCGTAAGTGGGGGCGGTTATTACGAGCAGTACTTC; CDR3aa: CASSVSGGGYYEQYF
abundance: many; v_gene: TRBV10-1; j_gene: TRBJ2-2; d_gene: NA; CDR3nt: TGCGCCAGCAGTAGTTCGTTTGGATCGAACACCGGGGAGCTGTTTTTT; CDR3aa: CASSSSFGSNTGELFF
abundance: few; v_gene: TRBV28; j_gene: TRBJ2-7; d_gene: NA; CDR3nt: TGTGCCAGCAGTTTATTAGCCGGGGCCCACGAGCAGTACTTC; CDR3aa: CASSLLAGAHEQYF
abundance: NA; v_gene: TRBV20-1; j_gene: TRBJ2-5; d_gene: NA; CDR3nt: TGCAGTGCTAGGGCTAACAAAGATGCGACCCAGTACTTC; CDR3aa: CSARANKDATQYF
abundance: many; v_gene: TRBV7-9; j_gene: TRBJ1-1; d_gene: NA; CDR3nt: TGTGCCAGCAGCTCCGAAGTGAAAGCTGAAGCTTTCTTT; CDR3aa: CASSSEVKAEAFF
abundance: NA; v_gene: TRBV11-2; j_gene: TRBJ2-7; d_gene: NA; CDR3nt: TGTGCCAGCAGCTTAAGCATCATCGGGGGCAGTAGCTACGAGCAGTACTTC; CDR3aa: CASSLSIIGGSSYEQYF